The 12 T cell receptor beta chains below were found in one sample sequenced in a study of cytomegalovirus exposure and HLA in healthy donors. The PCR ran on 60 Vbeta and 13 Jbeta primers. Here immunoSEQ multiplex PCR was the method, and the copy in TCRdb shows in-frame clones only, minus some. The repertoire holds fewer than 130,000 clones, about 59% seen once, with less than 4.5% in the top ten. Sequenced input: PBMCs. These receptors all stem from a man aged 25-45 years in good health and CMV-seropositive.

This chain joins TRBV7-8 and TRBJ2-3, with 7 bases identical to TRBD1. Trimming took 4 bases from V and 2 from J; bases not matched to a gene: 3. The CDR3 extends over 14 amino acids. From germline, CDR1 is SGHVS and CDR2 FQNEAQ. CDR3 protein: CASSYGTDTDTQYF. DNA of the CDR3: TGTGCCAGCAGCTACGGGACAGACACAGATACGCAGTATTTT.

This chain joins TRBV6-1 and TRBJ1-5; D remains unclear. Trimming removed 3 bases from V and 4 bases from J, with 16 bases in between. Germline V gene data show CDR1 as MNHNS and CDR2 as SASEGT. The CDR3 is made up of 16 amino acids. CDR3 loop: CASSEPLRAYNQPQHF. CDR3 bases: TGTGCCAGCAGTGAGCCTCTTAGAGCCTATAATCAGCCCCAGCATTTT.

The chain employs TRBV19 and TRBJ1-2, with TRBD1 as a possible D gene (5 bases). The CDR3 runs 10 residues. V was cut by 11 bases and J by 8 bases, with 12 bases left in between. In germline, CDR1 is LNHDA, CDR2 SQIVND (reference sequence). The CDR3 is CASQGGGYTF. CDR3 sequence (DNA): TGTGCCTCCCAGGGAGGCGGCTACACCTTC. Together with reference TRBV19 and TRBJ1-2, the CDR3 gives the full variable domain: DGGITQSPKYLFRKEGQNVTLSCEQNLNHDAMYWYRQDPGQGLRLIYYSQIVNDFQKGDIAEGYSVSREKKESFPLTVTSAQKNPTAFYLCASQGGGYTFGSGTRLTVV.

The V gene is TRBV5-5, the J gene TRBJ1-1, with D perhaps TRBD1 (6 bases). This CDR3 spans 14 amino acids. V lost 4 bases and J lost 4, with 14 bases in between. The germline gives CDR1 SGHKS, CDR2 YYEKEE (reference sequence). CDR3 region: CASSRRQAATEAFF. CDR3 nucleotides: TGTGCCAGCAGCCGTCGACAGGCGGCCACTGAAGCTTTCTTT.

This chain connects TRBV13 to TRBJ1-1, with D possibly TRBD1 on 5 matching bases. Deletions cut 5 bases from V and 2 bases from J, with 15 bases between. Per germline, CDR1 PRHDT and CDR2 FYEKMQ (reference sequence). The CDR3 totals 15 residues. CDR3 DNA: TGTGCCAGCAGCCGTCGGTCCGGGGGAAACACTGAAGCTTTCTTT. This translates into CASSRRSGGNTEAFF. The full variable domain, rest sourced from reference TRBV13 and TRBJ1-1, is AAGVIQSPRHLIKEKRETATLKCYPIPRHDTVYWYQQGPGQDPQFLISFYEKMQSDKGSIPDRFSAQQFSDYHSELNMSSLELGDSALYFCASSRRSGGNTEAFFGQGTRLTVV.

The CDR3 sequence: CASSDDRGNEKLFF. DNA of the CDR3: TGTGCCAGCAGCGACGACAGGGGGAATGAAAAACTGTTTTTT. The chain has TRBV2 and TRBJ1-4; 9 bases agree with TRBD1. The germline V gene has CDR1 SNHLY and CDR2 FYNNEI. Losses at the gene ends were 6 bases for V and 5 bases for J; bases not matched to a gene: 4. This CDR3 has 14 amino acids.

The rearrangement joins TRBV25-1 to TRBJ2-5; 8 nucleotides line up with TRBD2. J was trimmed by 2 bases and V by 4 bases; bases with no gene match: 6. Per germline, CDR1 MGHDK and CDR2 SYGVNS. There are 15 residues in the CDR3. The CDR3 here is CASSGGGRGQETQYF. The CDR3 DNA follows: TGTGCCAGCAGTGGCGGGGGGAGGGGGCAAGAGACCCAGTACTTC.

This clone has only a few counts. The chain has TRBV9 and TRBJ1-1; weak D call: TRBD1 (5 bases). The V and J ends lost 1 base and 0 bases respectively, with 13 bases between them. CDR1 is SGDLS, CDR2 YYNGEE, per germline. The CDR3 is 16 residues long. The CDR3 loop is CASSVSGGAMNTEAFF. The CDR3 bases are TGTGCCAGCAGCGTATCAGGTGGGGCGATGAACACTGAAGCTTTCTTT.

This clone showed up just a few times. The genes are TRBV6-5 and TRBJ2-7, with 9 bases fitting TRBD1. This CDR3 is built from 13 residues. Unmatched junction bases numbered 3, after V lost 0 bases and J lost 9 bases. The germline gives CDR1 MNHEY, CDR2 SVGAGI. CDR3 in amino acids: CASSYSQTGGQYF. In DNA, the CDR3 is TGTGCCAGCAGTTACTCCCAGACAGGGGGGCAGTACTTC.

This chain connects TRBV10-3 to TRBJ2-7, with a possible D match to TRBD1 (6 bases). Germline V gene sequence: CDR1 ENHRY, CDR2 SYGVKD. The CDR3 has 12 amino acids. Trimming took 8 bases from V and 5 from J, leaving 13 bases between them. This CDR3 reads CAIGAGVHEQYF. The CDR3 DNA reads as TGTGCCATCGGGGCAGGGGTGCACGAGCAGTACTTC.

The chain recombines TRBV10-3 with TRBJ2-4; possibly TRBD2 for D (5 bases). Germline-derived CDR1 and CDR2 are ENHRY and SYGVKD. CDR3 length equals 15 residues. Trimming cost V 0 bases and J 8 bases, with 14 bases left between them. This chain's CDR3 is CAISESTTGRDIQYF. The CDR3 DNA follows: TGTGCCATCAGTGAGTCGACTACGGGGAGAGACATTCAGTACTTC.

This chain uses TRBV2 with TRBJ1-2; the D gene is possibly TRBD1 (6 bases). This CDR3 has 18 residues. Trimming stripped 4 bases from V and 3 bases from J, with 24 bases between. Per the germline V gene, CDR1 is SNHLY and CDR2 is FYNNEI. The CDR3 spells CASSGSGGSRHRDYGYTF. In DNA, the CDR3 is TGTGCCAGCAGTGGTAGCGGGGGTTCACGGCACAGGGACTATGGCTACACCTTC. The full variable domain, rest sourced from reference TRBV2 and TRBJ1-2, is EPEVTQTPSHQVTQMGQEVILRCVPISNHLYFYWYRQILGQKVEFLVSFYNNEISEKSEIFDDQFSVERPDGSNFTLKIRSTKLEDSAMYFCASSGSGGSRHRDYGYTFGSGTRLTVV.